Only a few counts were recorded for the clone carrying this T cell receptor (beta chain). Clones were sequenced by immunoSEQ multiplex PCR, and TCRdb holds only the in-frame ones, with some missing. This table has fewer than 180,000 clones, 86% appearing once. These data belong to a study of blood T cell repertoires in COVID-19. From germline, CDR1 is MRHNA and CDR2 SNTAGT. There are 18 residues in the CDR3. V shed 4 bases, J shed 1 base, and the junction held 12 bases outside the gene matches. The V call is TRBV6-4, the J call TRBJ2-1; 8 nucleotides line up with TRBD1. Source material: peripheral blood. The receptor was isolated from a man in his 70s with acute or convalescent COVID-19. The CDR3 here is CASSVQGVPSYSYNEQFF. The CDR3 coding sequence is TGTGCCAGCAGTGTACAGGGGGTCCCTTCCTATTCCTACAATGAGCAGTTCTTC.